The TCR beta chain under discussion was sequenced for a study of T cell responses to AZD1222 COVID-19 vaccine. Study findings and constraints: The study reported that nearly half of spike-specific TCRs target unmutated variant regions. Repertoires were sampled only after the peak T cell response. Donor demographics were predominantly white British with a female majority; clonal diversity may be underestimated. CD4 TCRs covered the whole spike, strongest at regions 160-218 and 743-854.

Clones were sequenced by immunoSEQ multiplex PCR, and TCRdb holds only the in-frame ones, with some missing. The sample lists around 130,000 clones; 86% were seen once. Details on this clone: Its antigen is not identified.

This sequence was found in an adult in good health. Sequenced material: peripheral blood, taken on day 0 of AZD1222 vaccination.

CDR3 region: CASSSGPSSDTQYF. In DNA form, the CDR3 reads TGCGCCAGCAGCTCAGGGCCGTCTTCAGATACGCAGTATTTT. V gene TRBV5-1 combines with J gene TRBJ2-3, with D maybe TRBD1 (5 bases). Germline CDR1 is SGHRS and CDR2 is YFSETQ. The CDR3 loop spans 14 amino acids. V dropped 3 bases and J dropped 4 bases, with 12 bases sitting between them.